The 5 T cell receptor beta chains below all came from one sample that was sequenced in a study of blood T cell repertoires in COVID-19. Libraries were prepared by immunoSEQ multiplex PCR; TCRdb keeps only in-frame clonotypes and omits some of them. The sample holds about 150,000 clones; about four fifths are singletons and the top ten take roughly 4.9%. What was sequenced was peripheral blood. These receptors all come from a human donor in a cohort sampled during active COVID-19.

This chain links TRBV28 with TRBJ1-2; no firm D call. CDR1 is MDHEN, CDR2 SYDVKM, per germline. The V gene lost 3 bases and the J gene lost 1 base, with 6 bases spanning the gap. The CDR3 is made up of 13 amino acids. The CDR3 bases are TGTGCCAGCAGTTTCAGGCGTAACTATGGCTACACCTTC. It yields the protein CASSFRRNYGYTF.

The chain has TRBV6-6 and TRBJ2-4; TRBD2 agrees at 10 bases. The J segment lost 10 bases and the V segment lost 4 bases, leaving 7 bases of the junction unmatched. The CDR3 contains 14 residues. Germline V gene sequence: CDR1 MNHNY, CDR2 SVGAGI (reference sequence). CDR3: CASSSSGSTGIQYF. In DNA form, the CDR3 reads TGTGCCAGCAGTTCTAGCGGGAGTACTGGGATTCAGTACTTC.

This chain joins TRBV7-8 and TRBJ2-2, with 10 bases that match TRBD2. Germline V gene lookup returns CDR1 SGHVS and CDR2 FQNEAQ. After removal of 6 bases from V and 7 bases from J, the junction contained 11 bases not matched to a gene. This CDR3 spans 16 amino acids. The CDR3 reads CASRSGAGGLVGELFF. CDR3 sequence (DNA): TGTGCCAGCAGGTCGGGAGCGGGGGGGCTGGTCGGGGAGCTGTTTTTT.

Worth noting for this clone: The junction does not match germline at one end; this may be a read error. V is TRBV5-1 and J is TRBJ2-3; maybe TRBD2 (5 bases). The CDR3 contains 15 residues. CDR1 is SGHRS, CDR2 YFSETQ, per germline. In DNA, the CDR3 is TGCGCCAGCAACTTGGCACCGACGGGGACAGATACGCAGTATTTT. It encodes CASNLAPTGTDTQYF.

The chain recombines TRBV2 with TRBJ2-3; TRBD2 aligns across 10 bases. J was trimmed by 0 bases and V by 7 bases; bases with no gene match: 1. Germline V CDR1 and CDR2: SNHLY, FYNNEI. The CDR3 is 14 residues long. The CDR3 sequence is CASKLAGSTDTQYF. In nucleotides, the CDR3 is TGTGCCAGCAAACTAGCGGGAAGCACAGATACGCAGTATTTT.